The entry below describes one TCR beta chain. Its antigen has not been determined. Base qualities were left out, and no much larger clone turns up one base away. Enrolling through a virtual design, the prospective study's participants ranged in age from about 18 to 89 years and lived across some 23 United States geographic areas. In the prospective study, participants were assigned to cohorts based on the clinical history participants reported in a screening survey and a study questionnaire. ImmuneRACE Cohort 3 recovered participants were defined by two consecutive negative NP/OP PCR tests, healthcare professional clearance, or symptom resolution. In the prospective study, whole blood, serum and a nasopharyngeal or oropharyngeal swab were collected from each participant by mobile phlebotomists. Participants in the prospective study had the option to provide additional blood draws and questionnaires over a roughly two-month period. Before DNA extraction, prospective study blood samples were shipped either frozen or at room temperature.

This specimen comes from a study of blood T cell repertoires in COVID-19 (dated by TCRdb to 2018 to 2020). For the study in its entirety: Collaborator samples came from the United States, Italy and Spain and covered acute and convalescent phases of COVID-19. A de-identified subject ID, COVID-19 status, age in years and sex were almost always included in the sample metadata. The dataset comprised deeply sampled blood TCRbeta repertoires from subjects exposed to, actively infected with, or recovered from COVID-19. Where available, HLA class I and class II types were taken from metadata supplied by the sample provider and were not determined by assay-based typing. A freely available public database, intended as a resource for researchers studying the immune response to SARS-CoV-2, is where the repertoires were released. The material from the prospective study consisted of cDNA or gDNA derived from T cells, B-cell-depleted T cells, or PBMCs. Samples were obtained from the ongoing ImmuneRACE study (first 160 participants) and from 1,254 subjects provided by 6 global collaborators. Points the paper makes about the study in general: How much clinical and demographic metadata was included differed by source and by participant, and the metadata was provided uncurated.

V is cut by 8 bases and J by 0 bases, and the space between the germline ends is 11 bases. Based on the germline V gene (reference sequence), the CDR1 and CDR2 sequences are GTSNPN and SVGIG. The CDR3, cysteine through phenylalanine, is 13 amino acids long. Only CDR3 DNA is held: 39 bases, read in frame from base 1. TCRbeta CDR3 regions were amplified from genomic DNA using the immunoSEQ Assay, a bias-controlled multiplex PCR. The authors' analysis ran thus. Within the assay, amplification of reference gene primers was used to estimate how many nucleated cells each sample contained. To quantify the absolute abundance of each unique TCRbeta CDR3 rearrangement, sequence reads were collapsed and filtered. For each sample, productive Simpson clonality was calculated by taking the square root of Simpson's diversity index across productive rearrangements. TCRdb took over this immuneACCESS table, retaining in-frame rearrangements with V and J assigned. Such tables are incomplete; in checked studies, under half of the missing clones stem from an unresolved V gene, and the remainder is unexplained. The V and J calls and clone size come from that table; D and trimming were worked out from the DNA. The sample table records 190,000 or so clones; 75% to 90% of these occur just once. The ten top clones hold about 2.3% of the sample.

Material: PBMCs or T cells enriched from blood (not recorded which). The chain is encoded by TRBV30 joined to TRBJ1-3; matching of 5 bases hints at TRBD1 as the D gene. This receptor was identified in a woman in her 30s who had recovered from COVID-19. The CDR3 is CALWGYSGNTIYF. The sequence in DNA is TGTGCCCTGTGGGGCTACTCTGGAAACACCATATATTTT.